This TCR beta chain was observed in a study of blood T cell repertoires in COVID-19. On the study more broadly: Samples came from the United States, Italy and Spain, spanning acute and convalescent COVID-19.

Sequencing was performed with immunoSEQ multiplex PCR; in TCRdb, only in-frame clones are kept and a portion is missing. The sample carries approximately 250,000 clones, roughly 80% recorded once. V lost 4 bases and J lost 0; bases outside the gene matches: 3. Germline V gene sequence: CDR1 KGHDR, CDR2 SFDVKD. The CDR3 runs to 16 residues. Input material: peripheral blood. The receptor comes from a man aged 55 to 70 who had recovered from COVID-19. The chain recombines TRBV24-1 with TRBJ2-3, with TRBD2 matching over 10 bases. CDR3 sequence reads: CATSDPSGGSTDTQYF. DNA of the CDR3: TGTGCCACCAGTGACCCTAGCGGGGGTAGCACAGATACGCAGTATTTT.